This TCR beta chain was documented in a study of T cells in Graves' hyperthyroidism and ophthalmopathy (dated by TCRdb to the late 2010s). With regard to the full study: Peripheral blood samples were taken at initial diagnosis, before any treatment was given. To identify distinguishing TCR V-J signatures, a discovery cohort of 90 to 100 patients was used, comprising 43 with Graves' ophthalmopathy and some 57 with stable Graves' hyperthyroidism. Whether ophthalmopathy could be predicted prospectively was tested in an independent validation cohort made up of 18 to 20 hyperthyroidism patients plus 17 patients who later progressed to ophthalmopathy. The approximately 90 discovery patients were divided at random into training and test sets in a 7:3 ratio. In addition, the study compared T-cell repertoires in thyroid tissue and in blood from several Graves' hyperthyroidism patients. After blood sampling, hyperthyroidism patients were treated with methimazole at a starting dose of 30 mg daily, and ophthalmopathy patients were treated with high-dose intravenous methylprednisolone. The paper describes TCR Vbeta CDR3 sequencing of around 130 peripheral blood samples, made up of roughly 40 ophthalmopathy patients, over 70 hyperthyroidism patients and 17 progressor patients.

This clonotype has at least ten counts. Its antigen has not been determined. No quality values exist for individual bases; no much larger clone is one base distant. Here is what the overall study found, with its caveats: Most expanded thyroid clonotypes (frequency above 0.001) were also detected in blood, suggesting blood repertoires may reflect thyroid immune responses. Sample size was not statistically predetermined, and investigators were not blinded to group allocation. In validation, the model predicted progression to ophthalmopathy a median of approximately 6.6 months before onset, with over 55% sensitivity and 72.22% specificity. Ophthalmopathy was separated from stable hyperthyroidism by a 13 V-J signature model, with approximately 90% sensitivity and about 81% specificity obtained in cross-validation and 80%/75% obtained in testing.

In the ophthalmopathy patients, disease was moderately to severely active, with a Clinical Activity Score of 3 or more, a NOSPECS grade of 4 or more, and a duration of less than 3 months. Patients with uncontrolled infections, other autoimmune diseases, pregnancy or lactation were excluded. Diagnoses relied on clinical symptoms, serum thyroxine and TRAb, thyroid ultrasound and orbital computed tomography. PBMCs were isolated from about 10 ml of fresh peripheral blood by Ficoll-Paque density gradient centrifugation. Total RNA was extracted using Trizol reagent, and RNA quality was assessed on an Agilent 2100 Bioanalyzer. The CDR3 contains 16 residues, cysteine and phenylalanine counted. Just CDR3 DNA is preserved here, 48 bases in frame from base 1. V is cut back by 4 bases and J by 8 bases, with 10 bases in the junction unmatched. TCR beta CDR3 regions were amplified from RNA transcripts. A first-round RT-PCR of the TCR CDR3 used the HTBI primer set with the Qiagen OneStep RT-PCR kit. Libraries were constructed in a second round of multiplex PCR, after which size selection and purification were carried out. Libraries were sequenced paired-end with 100 bp reads on an Illumina HiSeq2000. The paper's data handling went like this. SOAPnuke was used to process the raw data, throwing out any read that contained adapters or uncalled bases, had a mean Phred below 15, or lacked an exact constant-primer or identifier match. High-quality paired reads were merged using COPE v1.2.5, and each unique nucleotide sequence was defined as a clonotype. Clonotypes were aligned to IMGT TRBV, TRBD and TRBJ reference segments using MiTCR v1.1. The analysis included only V-J combinations with a frequency above 0.0001, which together covered roughly 99% of the repertoires. A TCS score was defined as the ratio between F50 (clonal expansion) and ExV (chaos), using BLOSUM62-based TCRdist between CDR3 peptides within each V-J. Welch's t-statistics and random forest reduced 500 to 650 V-J features to roughly 13, which were used in a naive Bayes classifier (R e1071). The raw public data were reprocessed by TCRdb itself: fastp quality trimming at Q25, MiXCR clonotype calling, in-frame beta chains only. Every entry covers one CDR3 protein and lists the most common genes and DNA from its rows. These V and J calls are TCRdb output, not the study's own analysis. The sample data list hundreds of thousands of distinct CDR3 sequences, and about 20% of these were observed just once. Clones ranked in the top ten supply roughly 47% of the sample.

The chain couples TRBV12-3 or TRBV12-4 to TRBJ2-1, with 11 middle bases fitting TRBD2. The source material was blood. This clonotype was sampled from a middle-aged man with Graves' ophthalmopathy. CDR3 protein: CASSSPPGLAVYEQFF. At the DNA level, the sequence is TGTGCCAGCAGTTCACCACCGGGACTAGCGGTCTATGAGCAGTTCTTC.